What follows are 32 T cell receptor beta chains derived from one specimen sequenced in a study of identical twins. TCRdb re-called the 5' RACE reads through MiXCR, storing one row per CDR3 protein. The sample contains some 230,000 distinct CDR3 sequences, 5.5% to 7.5% of which appear only once. These data also formed part of another study, on T cells expressing NK-cell markers.

Sequencing was done on a sample of CD8+ T cells sorted from blood. The receptors come from a woman aged 18-29 years in good health.

The chain carries TRBV12-3 or TRBV12-4 and TRBJ2-1, with 7 bases lining up with TRBD1. The CDR3 is 18 amino acids. V shed 4 bases and J 2 bases; nucleotides not matched to a gene: 14. The CDR3 is CASSSRHLDRVPYNEQFF. CDR3 coding DNA: TGTGCCAGCAGTTCTCGTCATCTAGACAGGGTGCCCTACAATGAGCAGTTCTTC.

This rearrangement joins TRBV3-1 to TRBJ2-3; D not certain. The CDR3 consists of 16 residues. The germline V gene has CDR1 LGHDT and CDR2 YNNKEL (reference sequence). V lost 2 bases and J 2 bases, leaving 14 bases between the germline ends. The CDR3 DNA sequence: TGTGCCAGCAGCCAACGATATGGCCCGAACACAGATACGCAGTATTTT. It is translated as CASSQRYGPNTDTQYF.

The sample holds a few counts of this clonotype. The chain combines TRBV6-1 with TRBJ2-4, with D possibly called TRBD1 or TRBD2 (5 bases each). There are 14 residues in the CDR3. The germline V and J ends were trimmed by 7 bases and 7 bases, with 17 bases remaining between them. Germline-derived CDR1 and CDR2 are MNHNS and SASEGT. The CDR3 region is CASTYGGGDNIQYF. CDR3 in DNA: TGTGCCAGCACCTACGGAGGTGGGGACAACATTCAGTACTTC.

The sample holds a few counts of this clonotype. J is TRBJ2-3 and V is TRBV6-2 or TRBV6-3; maybe TRBD2 (6 bases). Trimming cost V 5 bases and J 2 bases, with 17 bases left between them. Germline-derived CDR1 and CDR2 are MNHEY and SVGEGT. This CDR3 spans 16 amino acids. The CDR3 reads CASSLGRDSSTDTQYF. CDR3 in DNA: TGTGCCAGCAGTCTTGGTCGGGACTCTTCCACAGATACGCAGTATTTT.

This chain joins TRBV7-8 and TRBJ1-4, with no clear D. The CDR3 has 13 amino acids. Germline V gene lookup returns CDR1 SGHVS and CDR2 FQNEAQ. The ends were cut back, 5 bases at V and 7 bases at J, with 11 bases in the middle. This CDR3 reads CASSLTSTEKLFF. CDR3 sequence (DNA): TGTGCCAGCAGCCTTACCTCGACTGAAAAACTGTTTTTT.

This clonotype was detected ten times or more. This chain uses TRBV9 with TRBJ2-3; D call uncertain. The V end lost 4 bases, the J end lost 2 bases, and 5 bases lay between the germline ends. The CDR3 consists of 12 residues. The germline gives CDR1 SGDLS, CDR2 YYNGEE. The CDR3 region has the DNA TGTGCCAGCAGCTCCCTCACAGATACGCAGTATTTT. Its translation: CASSSLTDTQYF.

This clonotype was recorded a few times. The chain joins TRBV10-3 to TRBJ2-7; D is unresolved. In germline, CDR1 is ENHRY, CDR2 SYGVKD. V was shortened by 8 bases and J by 2 bases, with 10 bases between the two germline ends. The CDR3 runs to 12 residues. The CDR3 protein is CAIGSSPYEQYF. The CDR3 region has the DNA TGTGCCATCGGGTCCTCGCCCTACGAGCAGTACTTC.

V and J are TRBV11-3 and TRBJ2-2, with D unclear. The V end lost 1 base, the J end lost 4 bases, and 10 bases lay between the germline ends. The CDR3 is made up of 15 amino acids. CDR1 and CDR2 from the germline V gene are SGHNT and YENEEA. This CDR3 reads CASSLGGLGTGELFF. DNA of the CDR3: TGTGCCAGCAGCTTAGGGGGTCTGGGCACCGGGGAGCTGTTTTTT. Complete variable domain (other parts from reference TRBV11-3 and TRBJ2-2): EAGVVQSPRYKIIEKKQPVAFWCNPISGHNTLYWYLQNLGQGPELLIRYENEEAVDDSQLPKDRFSAERLKGVDSTLKIQPAELGDSAVYLCASSLGGLGTGELFFGEGSRLTVL.

On this clonotype: As the CDR3 is not closed by the conserved phenylalanine or tryptophan, this likely results from a read error. The chain uses TRBV12-3 or TRBV12-4 and TRBJ1-5, with D uncertain. CDR3 length equals 16 residues. V lost 3 bases to trimming and J lost 3 bases, with 15 bases between them. The chain's CDR3 is CASSFAGPTNNQPQHL. CDR3 sequence (DNA): TGTGCCAGCAGTTTTGCAGGTCCGACAAACAATCAGCCCCAGCATTTG.

This clonotype was observed at least ten times. The rearrangement uses TRBV7-9 and TRBJ2-1, with 8 bases aligning to TRBD2. V shed 5 bases and J 7 bases; nucleotides not matched to a gene: 10. The CDR3 spans 15 residues. CDR1 SEHNR and CDR2 FQNEAQ come from the germline V gene (reference sequence). The CDR3 loop is CASSLERGRLNEQFF. CDR3 DNA: TGTGCCAGCAGCCTAGAGCGGGGGCGACTTAATGAGCAGTTCTTC.

This clonotype was detected only a few times. The rearrangement joins TRBV20-1 to TRBJ2-3; possibly TRBD2 for D (6 bases). The CDR3 runs 14 residues. Germline V gene sequence: CDR1 DFQATT, CDR2 SNEGSKA (reference sequence). V was pared by 2 bases and J by 4 bases, with 13 bases between. CDR3 coding DNA: TGCAGTGCTAGACCCAGACTAGTGGCAGATACGCAGTATTTT. Amino acid sequence: CSARPRLVADTQYF.

CDR3 nucleotide sequence: TGCAGTGCTGGGGGGACTAGCGGGACAAATGAGCAGTTCTTC. As protein: CSAGGTSGTNEQFF. The chain has TRBV20-1 and TRBJ2-1; 13 bases line up with TRBD2. CDR3 length: 14 amino acids. V lost 5 bases to trimming and J lost 7 bases; unmatched junction nucleotides: 5. The V gene's germline CDR1 is DFQATT and CDR2 SNEGSKA (reference sequence).

This clonotype was detected only a few times. The chain joins TRBV6-5 to TRBJ2-1, with TRBD2 matching over 8 bases. The CDR3 runs to 15 residues. Germline CDR1 is MNHEY and CDR2 is SVGAGI. V trimming: 2 bases; J trimming: 8 bases; junction bases outside the gene matches: 8. This CDR3 is CASSYVGLAGDEQFF. DNA for the CDR3: TGTGCCAGCAGTTACGTCGGGCTAGCGGGCGATGAGCAGTTCTTC.

The chain joins TRBV30 to TRBJ2-3; 7 nucleotides match TRBD2. The ends lost 1 base at V and 2 bases at J; junction bases unmatched: 6. Germline values: CDR1 GTSNPN, CDR2 SVGIG (reference sequence). The CDR3 length is 15 residues. CDR3 sequence (DNA): TGTGCCTGGAGTGAGGCTAGCGGAATCACAGATACGCAGTATTTT. Translation: CAWSEASGITDTQYF. Full variable domain (rest looked up from reference TRBV30 and TRBJ2-3): SQTIHQWPATLVQPVGSPLSLECTVEGTSNPNLYWYRQAAGRGLQLLFYSVGIGQISSEVPQNLSASRPQDRQFILSSKKLLLSDSGFYLCAWSEASGITDTQYFGPGTRLTVL.

This rearrangement joins TRBV4-1 to TRBJ2-7, with a tentative D call TRBD1 (6 bases). CDR3 size: 14 residues. With 0 bases removed from V and 6 bases from J, the gap between germline ends came to 12 bases. Germline assignment: CDR1 MGHRA and CDR2 YSYEKL. CDR3 region: CASSQETGIREQYF. CDR3 nucleotide sequence: TGCGCCAGCAGCCAAGAGACAGGAATTCGCGAGCAGTACTTC.

The V gene is TRBV11-2, the J gene TRBJ1-1; D gene uncertain. CDR3 length: 12 amino acids. Germline CDR1 reads SGHAT; CDR2 reads FQNNGV. V dropped 3 bases and J dropped 3 bases, with 5 bases sitting between them. The CDR3 DNA follows: TGTGCCAGCAGCTTCGTACACACTGAAGCTTTCTTT. This translates into CASSFVHTEAFF.

This chain uses TRBV7-2 with TRBJ1-2; 8 nucleotides align to TRBD1. J was trimmed by 7 bases and V by 5 bases; bases with no gene match: 6. The CDR3 loop spans 13 amino acids. CDR1 and CDR2 from the germline V gene are SGHTA and FQGNSA. CDR3 loop: CASSATDRVGYTF. The CDR3 DNA is TGTGCCAGCAGCGCCACGGACAGGGTTGGCTACACCTTC.

The rearrangement joins TRBV12-3 or TRBV12-4 to TRBJ2-1; D unresolved. Trimming stripped 6 bases from V and 10 bases from J, with 16 bases between. This CDR3 is built from 13 residues. The DNA of the CDR3 is TGTGCCAGCAGAGACTCAGGTCGCGAGGAGCAGTTCTTC. This codes for CASRDSGREEQFF.

This clonotype has at least ten counts. The rearrangement uses TRBV2 and TRBJ2-1, with TRBD1 identical over 10 bases. CDR1 and CDR2 from the germline V gene are SNHLY and FYNNEI. The length of the CDR3 is 14 residues. V gave up 5 bases and J gave up 15 bases; unmatched junction bases: 13. Here the CDR3 reads CASSLTTGGSFWFF. The CDR3 DNA reads TGTGCCAGCAGTCTTACGACAGGGGGCTCGTTTTGGTTCTTC.

The sample holds a few counts of this clonotype. The chain employs TRBV7-9 and TRBJ1-1; D is uncertain. The CDR3 length is 14 residues. The V gene's germline CDR1 is SEHNR and CDR2 FQNEAQ (reference sequence). The V end lost 2 bases, the J end lost 3 bases, and 10 bases lay between the germline ends. In nucleotides, the CDR3 is TGTGCCAGCAGCTTACGTCCGGCTGACACTGAAGCTTTCTTT. The encoded protein is CASSLRPADTEAFF. Drawing the rest from reference TRBV7-9 and TRBJ1-1, the complete variable domain is DTGVSQNPRHKITKRGQNVTFRCDPISEHNRLYWYRQTLGQGPEFLTYFQNEAQLEKSRLLSDRFSAERPKGSFSTLEIQRTEQGDSAMYLCASSLRPADTEAFFGQGTRLTVV.

This clonotype was seen only a few times. The CDR3 DNA reads TGTGCCAGCAGCGCTCTAGACAGGAAAGCTTTCTTT. Translation: CASSALDRKAFF. The genes are TRBV7-2 and TRBJ1-1, with D maybe TRBD1 (6 bases). The germline CDR1 and CDR2 sequences are SGHTA and FQGNSA. This CDR3 has 12 amino acids. V was shortened by 5 bases and J by 9 bases, with 13 bases between the two germline ends.

CDR3 sequence: CASSPAGLAGGLYEQYF. CDR3 nucleotides: TGTGCCAGCAGCCCCGCCGGACTAGCGGGAGGTCTCTACGAGCAGTACTTC. V gene TRBV7-9 combines with J gene TRBJ2-7; 14 bases are a match to TRBD2. The germline V gene encodes CDR1 SEHNR and CDR2 FQNEAQ (reference sequence). J was trimmed by 3 bases and V by 5 bases; bases with no gene match: 9. The CDR3 spans 17 residues.

This chain connects TRBV4-1 to TRBJ2-3; unclear D gene. CDR1 MGHRA and CDR2 YSYEKL come from the germline V gene. With 1 base removed from V and 0 bases from J, the gap between germline ends came to 8 bases. This CDR3 has 15 residues. CDR3 sequence reads: CASSQVWASTDTQYF. The CDR3 DNA reads as TGCGCCAGCAGCCAAGTGTGGGCAAGCACAGATACGCAGTATTTT.

Only a few counts were recorded for this clonotype. V and J are TRBV9 and TRBJ2-2, with 9 positions matching TRBD1. Germline V gene data show CDR1 as SGDLS and CDR2 as YYNGEE. Trimming at V came to 1 base and at J to 7 bases, leaving 5 bases not matched to a gene. CDR3 size: 15 residues. DNA for the CDR3: TGTGCCAGCAGCGTAACAGGGGGCACCGTCGGGGAGCTGTTTTTT. Its translation: CASSVTGGTVGELFF. The variable domain in full, with the rest retrieved from reference TRBV9 and TRBJ2-2, is DSGVTQTPKHLITATGQRVTLRCSPRSGDLSVYWYQQSLDQGLQFLIQYYNGEERAKGNILERFSAQQFPDLHSELNLSSLELGDSALYFCASSVTGGTVGELFFGEGSRLTVL.

This clonotype was recorded a few times. The rearrangement links TRBV29-1 to TRBJ2-7; 9 bases are a match to TRBD1. J lost 5 bases, V lost 6 bases, and 17 bases had no gene match. CDR1 is SQVTM and CDR2 is ANQGSEA in the germline V gene. The CDR3 has 16 amino acids. This CDR3 reads CSVLGGPGQGSNEQYF. The DNA of the CDR3 is TGCAGCGTGCTAGGGGGACCGGGACAGGGTTCTAACGAGCAGTACTTC.

Many counts were recorded for this clonotype. The chain carries TRBV20-1 and TRBJ1-6; D gene uncertain. CDR3 length: 14 residues. The germline V gene has CDR1 DFQATT and CDR2 SNEGSKA (reference sequence). Trimming took off 3 bases at V and 3 bases at J, with 9 bases between the two ends. The CDR3 loop is CSARAKVYNSPLHF. The CDR3 DNA follows: TGCAGTGCTAGGGCCAAGGTCTATAATTCACCCCTCCACTTT.

The rearrangement uses TRBV9 and TRBJ2-5; the match to TRBD1 covers 9 bases. Per germline, CDR1 SGDLS and CDR2 YYNGEE. With 4 bases clipped from V and 5 bases from J, the junction kept 9 bases outside the gene matches. CDR3 length equals 15 residues. This CDR3 is CASSSNTGGGETQYF. In nucleotides, the CDR3 is TGTGCCAGCAGCTCCAATACAGGGGGCGGTGAGACCCAGTACTTC.

There are a few counts of this clonotype. The chain links TRBV4-3 to TRBJ2-7; the match to TRBD2 covers 10 bases. The junction had 6 bases not matched to a gene; V was cut back by 0 bases and J by 1 base. The V gene's germline CDR1 is LGHNA and CDR2 YSLEER. CDR3 length: 17 amino acids. For the CDR3, the DNA is TGCGCCAGCAGCCAAGATATACTAGCGGGACTGTCCTACGAGCAGTACTTC. It codes for CASSQDILAGLSYEQYF.

This clonotype was recorded a few times. This chain connects TRBV9 to TRBJ2-1, with unresolved D. The germline CDR1 and CDR2 sequences are SGDLS and YYNGEE. The V and J ends lost 0 bases and 4 bases respectively, with 11 bases between them. The CDR3 sequence is 15 residues long. Here the CDR3 reads CASSVETGRYNEQFF. CDR3 DNA sequence: TGTGCCAGCAGCGTAGAGACGGGCAGATACAATGAGCAGTTCTTC. The variable domain in full, with the rest retrieved from reference TRBV9 and TRBJ2-1, is DSGVTQTPKHLITATGQRVTLRCSPRSGDLSVYWYQQSLDQGLQFLIQYYNGEERAKGNILERFSAQQFPDLHSELNLSSLELGDSALYFCASSVETGRYNEQFFGPGTRLTVL.

The chain links TRBV4-3 to TRBJ1-2; tentatively, D is TRBD1 (5 bases). CDR1 and CDR2 from the germline V gene are LGHNA and YSLEER. CDR3 length: 14 amino acids. With 4 bases removed from V and 5 bases from J, the gap between germline ends came to 14 bases. Here the CDR3 DNA reads TGCGCCAGCAGCCCAGGGACTTTGGGGTATGGCTACACCTTC. It is translated as CASSPGTLGYGYTF.

The CDR3, as DNA: TGTGCCAGCAGTTTAGGAGCTTATAGCAATCAGCCCCAGCATTTT. It yields the protein CASSLGAYSNQPQHF. This chain connects TRBV27 to TRBJ1-5; D not resolved. The V end lost 2 bases, the J end lost 0 bases, and 8 bases lay between the germline ends. This CDR3 is built from 15 residues. Germline CDR1 reads MNHEY; CDR2 reads SMNVEV (reference sequence).

The rearrangement uses TRBV5-6 and TRBJ2-7; TRBD2 is a possible D gene (5 bases). Germline lookup yields CDR1 SGHDT and CDR2 YYEEEE. Trimming removed 6 bases at V and 3 bases at J, with 10 bases between. CDR3 length: 12 residues. CDR3 sequence reads: CASKTGGYEQYF. In DNA form, the CDR3 reads TGTGCCAGCAAGACTGGAGGCTACGAGCAGTACTTC.